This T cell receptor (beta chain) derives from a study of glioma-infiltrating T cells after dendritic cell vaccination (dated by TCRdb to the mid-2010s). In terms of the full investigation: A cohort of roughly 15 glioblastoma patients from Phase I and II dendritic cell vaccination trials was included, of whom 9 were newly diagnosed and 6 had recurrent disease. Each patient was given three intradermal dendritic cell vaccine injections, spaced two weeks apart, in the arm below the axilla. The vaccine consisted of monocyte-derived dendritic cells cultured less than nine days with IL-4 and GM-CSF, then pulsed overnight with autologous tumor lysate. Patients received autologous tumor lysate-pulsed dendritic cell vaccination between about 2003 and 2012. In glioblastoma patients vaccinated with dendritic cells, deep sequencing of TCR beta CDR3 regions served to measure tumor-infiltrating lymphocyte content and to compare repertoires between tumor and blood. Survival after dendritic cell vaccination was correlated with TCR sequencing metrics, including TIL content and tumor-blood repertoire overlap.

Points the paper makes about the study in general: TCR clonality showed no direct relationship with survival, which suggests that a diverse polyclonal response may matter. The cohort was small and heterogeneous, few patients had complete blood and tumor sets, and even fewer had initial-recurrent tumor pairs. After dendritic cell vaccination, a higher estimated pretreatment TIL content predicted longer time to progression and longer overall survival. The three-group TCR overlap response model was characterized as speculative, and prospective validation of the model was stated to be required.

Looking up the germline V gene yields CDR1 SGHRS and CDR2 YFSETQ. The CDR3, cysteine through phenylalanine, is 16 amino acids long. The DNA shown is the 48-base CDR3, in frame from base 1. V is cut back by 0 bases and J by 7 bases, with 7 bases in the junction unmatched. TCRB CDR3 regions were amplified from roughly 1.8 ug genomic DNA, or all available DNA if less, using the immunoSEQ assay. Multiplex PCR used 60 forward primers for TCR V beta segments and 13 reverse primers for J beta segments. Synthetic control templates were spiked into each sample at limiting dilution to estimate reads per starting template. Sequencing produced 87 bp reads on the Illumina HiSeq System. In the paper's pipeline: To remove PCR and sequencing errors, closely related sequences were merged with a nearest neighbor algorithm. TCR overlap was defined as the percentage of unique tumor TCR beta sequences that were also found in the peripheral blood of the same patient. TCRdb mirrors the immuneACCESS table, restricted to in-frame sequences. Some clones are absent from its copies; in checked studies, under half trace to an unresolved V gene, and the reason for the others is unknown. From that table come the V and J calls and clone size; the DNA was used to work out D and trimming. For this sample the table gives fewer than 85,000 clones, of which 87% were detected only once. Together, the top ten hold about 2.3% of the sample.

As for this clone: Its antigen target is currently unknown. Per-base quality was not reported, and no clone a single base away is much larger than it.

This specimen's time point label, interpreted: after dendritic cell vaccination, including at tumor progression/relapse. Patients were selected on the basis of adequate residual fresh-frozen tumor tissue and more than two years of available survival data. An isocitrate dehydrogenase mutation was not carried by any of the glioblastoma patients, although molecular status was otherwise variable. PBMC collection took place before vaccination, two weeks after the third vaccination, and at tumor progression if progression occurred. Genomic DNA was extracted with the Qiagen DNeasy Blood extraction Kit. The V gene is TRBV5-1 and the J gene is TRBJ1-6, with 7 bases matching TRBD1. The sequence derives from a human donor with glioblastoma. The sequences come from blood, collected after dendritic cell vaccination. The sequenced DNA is TGCGCCAGCAGCTTGGCCGGGGACAGTAACAATTCACCCCTCCACTTT. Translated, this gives CASSLAGDSNNSPLHF.